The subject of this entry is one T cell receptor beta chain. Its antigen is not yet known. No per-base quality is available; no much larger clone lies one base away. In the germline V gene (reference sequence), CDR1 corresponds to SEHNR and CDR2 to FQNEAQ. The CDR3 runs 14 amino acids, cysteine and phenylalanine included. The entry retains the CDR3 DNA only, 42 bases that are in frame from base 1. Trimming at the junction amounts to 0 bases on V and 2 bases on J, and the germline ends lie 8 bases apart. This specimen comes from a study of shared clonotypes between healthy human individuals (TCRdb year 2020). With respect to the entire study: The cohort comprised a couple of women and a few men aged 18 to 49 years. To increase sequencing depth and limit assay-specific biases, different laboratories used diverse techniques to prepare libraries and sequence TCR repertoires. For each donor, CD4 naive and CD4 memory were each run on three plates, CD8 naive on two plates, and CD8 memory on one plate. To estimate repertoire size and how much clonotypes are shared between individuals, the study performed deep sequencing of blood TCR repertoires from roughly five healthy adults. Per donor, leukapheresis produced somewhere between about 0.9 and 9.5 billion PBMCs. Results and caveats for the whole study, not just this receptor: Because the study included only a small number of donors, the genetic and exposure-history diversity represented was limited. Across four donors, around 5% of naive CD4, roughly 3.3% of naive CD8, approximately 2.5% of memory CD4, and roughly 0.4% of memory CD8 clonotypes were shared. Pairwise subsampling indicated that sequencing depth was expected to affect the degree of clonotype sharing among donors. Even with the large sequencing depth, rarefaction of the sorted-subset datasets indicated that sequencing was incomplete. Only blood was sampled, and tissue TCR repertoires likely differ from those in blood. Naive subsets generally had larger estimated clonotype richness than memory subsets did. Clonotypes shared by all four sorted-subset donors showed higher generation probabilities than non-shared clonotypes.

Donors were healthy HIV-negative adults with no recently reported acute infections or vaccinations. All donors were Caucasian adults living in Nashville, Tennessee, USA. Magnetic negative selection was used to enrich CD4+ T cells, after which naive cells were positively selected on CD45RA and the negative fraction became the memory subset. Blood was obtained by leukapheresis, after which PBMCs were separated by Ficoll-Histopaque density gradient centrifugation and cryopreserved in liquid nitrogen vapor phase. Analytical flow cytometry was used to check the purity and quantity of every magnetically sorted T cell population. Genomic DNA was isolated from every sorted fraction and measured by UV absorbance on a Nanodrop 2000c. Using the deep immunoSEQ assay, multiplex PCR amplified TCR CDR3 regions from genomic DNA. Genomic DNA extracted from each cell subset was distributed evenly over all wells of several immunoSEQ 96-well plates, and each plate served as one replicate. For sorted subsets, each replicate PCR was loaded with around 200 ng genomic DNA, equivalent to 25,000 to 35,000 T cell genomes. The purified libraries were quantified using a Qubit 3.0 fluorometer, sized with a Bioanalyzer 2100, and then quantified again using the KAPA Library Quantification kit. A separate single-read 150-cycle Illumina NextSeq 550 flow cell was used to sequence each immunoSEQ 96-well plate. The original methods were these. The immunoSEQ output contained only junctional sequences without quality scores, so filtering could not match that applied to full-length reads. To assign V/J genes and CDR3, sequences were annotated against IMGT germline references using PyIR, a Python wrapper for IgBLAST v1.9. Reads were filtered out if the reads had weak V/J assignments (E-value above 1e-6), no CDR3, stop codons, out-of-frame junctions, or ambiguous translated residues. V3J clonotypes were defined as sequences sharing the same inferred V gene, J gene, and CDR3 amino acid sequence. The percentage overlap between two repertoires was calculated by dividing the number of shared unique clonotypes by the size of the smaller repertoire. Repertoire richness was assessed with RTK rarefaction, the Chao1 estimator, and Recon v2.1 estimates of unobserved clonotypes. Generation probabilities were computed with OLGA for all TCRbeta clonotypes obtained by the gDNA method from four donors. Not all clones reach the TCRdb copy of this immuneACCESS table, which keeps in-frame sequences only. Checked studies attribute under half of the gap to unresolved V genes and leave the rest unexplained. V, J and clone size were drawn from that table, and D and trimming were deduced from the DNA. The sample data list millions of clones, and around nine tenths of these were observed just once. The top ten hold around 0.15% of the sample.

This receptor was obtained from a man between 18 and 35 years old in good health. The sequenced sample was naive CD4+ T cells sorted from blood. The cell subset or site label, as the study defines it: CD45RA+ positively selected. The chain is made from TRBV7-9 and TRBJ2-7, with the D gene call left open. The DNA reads TGTGCCAGCAGCTTAGCGGTCTTAACCTACGAGCAGTACTTC. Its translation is CASSLAVLTYEQYF. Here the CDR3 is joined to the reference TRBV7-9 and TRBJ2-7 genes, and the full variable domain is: DTGVSQNPRHKITKRGQNVTFRCDPISEHNRLYWYRQTLGQGPEFLTYFQNEAQLEKSRLLSDRFSAERPKGSFSTLEIQRTEQGDSAMYLCASSLAVLTYEQYFGPGTRLTVT.